This T cell receptor beta chain comes out of a study of blood T cell repertoires in COVID-19 (dated by TCRdb to between 2020 and 2021). Study-wide context: The collaborator samples originated in the United States, Italy and Spain and spanned the acute and convalescent phases of COVID-19. HLA class I and class II types, where available, came from metadata supplied by the sample provider rather than from assay-based typing. The repertoires were made available in a free public database intended to serve as a resource for research on the immune response to SARS-CoV-2. The dataset comprised deeply sampled blood TCRbeta repertoires from subjects exposed to, actively infected with, or recovered from COVID-19. Samples came from the ongoing ImmuneRACE study (first 160 participants) plus 1,254 subjects from 6 global collaborators. The material from the prospective study consisted of cDNA or gDNA derived from T cells, B-cell-depleted T cells, or PBMCs. A de-identified subject ID, COVID-19 status, age in years and sex were almost always included in the sample metadata.

TCRbeta CDR3 regions were amplified from genomic DNA using the immunoSEQ Assay, a bias-controlled multiplex PCR. The authors' analysis ran thus. The number of nucleated cells in each sample was estimated from the amplification of reference gene primers within the assay. To quantify the absolute abundance of each unique TCRbeta CDR3 rearrangement, sequence reads were collapsed and filtered. For each sample, productive Simpson clonality was calculated by taking the square root of Simpson's diversity index across productive rearrangements. This immuneACCESS table, as held by TCRdb, lists in-frame sequences with V and J called but not all clones. Of the missing ones, under half trace to an unresolved V gene in checked studies; the others have no known cause. The DNA gave D and trimming, while V, J and clone size come from that table. Within this sample are tens of thousands of clones, with 60% to 80% of them counted one time only. Around 2.3% of the sample lies in the top ten.

Results the study describes overall, beyond this receptor: Clinical and demographic metadata were provided uncurated, with the amount varying by source and participant.

To note about this clone: No antigen is known for it. It has no much larger one-base neighbor in the sample; base qualities were not kept.

Spanning cysteine to phenylalanine, the CDR3 consists of 12 amino acids. Only CDR3 DNA is held: 36 bases, read in frame from base 1. The germline ends are 14 bases apart after V is trimmed by 10 bases and J by 5 bases. One collaborating source in Seattle enrolled patients while the patients were actively infected and followed the patients over time throughout the course of disease. The collaborating institutions used their own protocols to collect whole blood in K2EDTA tubes. For TCRbeta analysis, collaborator samples were shipped as frozen whole blood, as isolated PBMCs, or as DNA extracted from either sample type.

This sequence originates from a man aged 65 to 85 with COVID-19, enrolled during active disease. The material sequenced was peripheral blood. This chain joins TRBV12-3 or TRBV12-4 to TRBJ1-1; confidence is insufficient to name the D gene. This receptor carries the CDR3 CATHPGGTEAFF. The DNA sequence is as follows: TGTGCCACCCACCCGGGAGGAACTGAAGCTTTCTTT.